These 12 T cell receptor beta chains were sequenced from one sample in a study of memory B cells and T cells in multiple sclerosis. Separate sequencing covered autoproliferating (CFSE-dim) and non-proliferating (CFSE-high) T cells from stimulus-free culture. 40 million to 50 million CFSE-labeled PBMCs were cultured less than 8 days unstimulated, then replicate wells were pooled. The protocol was immunoSEQ multiplex PCR, while the TCRdb copy is restricted to in-frame clones and leaves out a portion. Of approximately 47,000 clones in the sample, roughly four fifths were seen once. Their antigen targets remain unknown. Sequencing input: PBMCs from blood kept in culture. These receptors all stem from a human donor with multiple sclerosis.

The CDR3 loop reads CASSFGTPYGYTF. As DNA, the CDR3 is TGTGCCAGCAGCTTCGGGACACCCTATGGCTACACCTTC. The V gene is TRBV7-9, the J gene TRBJ1-2; D perhaps matches TRBD1 (6 bases). Trimming left V 3 bases short and J 4 bases short, with 9 bases between. The CDR3 length is 13 residues. Looked up from germline, CDR1 is SEHNR and CDR2 is FQNEAQ (reference sequence). The full variable domain, in which reference TRBV7-9 and TRBJ1-2 provide the parts outside the CDR3, is DTGVSQNPRHKITKRGQNVTFRCDPISEHNRLYWYRQTLGQGPEFLTYFQNEAQLEKSRLLSDRFSAERPKGSFSTLEIQRTEQGDSAMYLCASSFGTPYGYTFGSGTRLTVV.

This chain joins TRBV2 and TRBJ2-3; D possibly matches TRBD1 or TRBD2 (5 bases each). V was pared by 5 bases and J by 6 bases, with 12 bases between. From germline, CDR1 is SNHLY and CDR2 FYNNEI. This CDR3 has 13 amino acids. The CDR3 loop reads CASSSDWGDTQYF. Here the CDR3 DNA reads TGTGCCAGCAGTTCCGATTGGGGGGATACGCAGTATTTT.

This clone was seen just once. The chain is built from TRBV5-6 and TRBJ2-5; 8 bases agree with TRBD1. J was trimmed by 3 bases and V by 4 bases; bases with no gene match: 11. The CDR3 sequence is 16 residues long. CDR1 is SGHDT and CDR2 is YYEEEE in the germline V gene. The CDR3 DNA sequence: TGTGCCAGCAGCCCCCGGACAGGGTCAGTGGAAGAGACCCAGTACTTC. This encodes CASSPRTGSVEETQYF.

This clone came up once. The chain uses TRBV6-5 and TRBJ2-7; D is uncertain. Trimming stripped 2 bases from V and 4 bases from J, with 15 bases between. This CDR3 has 15 amino acids. Germline-derived CDR1 and CDR2 are MNHEY and SVGAGI. The CDR3 DNA reads TGTGCCAGCAGTTACGCCAGTCAGGAGTCGTACGAGCAGTACTTC. Protein: CASSYASQESYEQYF.

This clone was detected once. CDR3 region: CASSQSSGVGPYEQYF. The CDR3 DNA is TGCGCCAGCAGTCAATCAAGCGGGGTTGGACCCTACGAGCAGTACTTC. The V call is TRBV23-1, the J call TRBJ2-5; TRBD2 matches at 7 bases. The end of the DNA is better explained by TRBJ2-7, so the J call may be wrong. TRBV23-1 is identified as an open reading frame with a role that is uncertain. The CDR3 has 16 amino acids.

This clone was seen once. The J gene is TRBJ2-1, the V gene TRBV4-1; D might be TRBD2 (5 bases). Germline lookup yields CDR1 MGHRA and CDR2 YSYEKL. The V end was cut by 6 bases, the J end by 2 bases, with 17 bases between. CDR3 size: 16 residues. CDR3 region: CASSPRSAAPYNEQFF. The CDR3 nucleotides read TGCGCCAGCAGTCCAAGGTCAGCGGCCCCCTACAATGAGCAGTTCTTC.

V usage is TRBV7-9 and J usage is TRBJ1-1; 9 bases map to TRBD1. V lost 5 bases, J lost 8 bases, and 9 bases stayed unmatched. The CDR3 extends over 14 amino acids. Germline V lookup: CDR1 SEHNR, CDR2 FQNEAQ (reference sequence). The CDR3 DNA is TGTGCCAGCAGCCGACACCGGGACAGGGTCGAAGCTTTCTTT. Amino acids: CASSRHRDRVEAFF.

This chain links TRBV5-1 with TRBJ1-5; weak D call: TRBD1 (6 bases). Germline V gene data show CDR1 as SGHRS and CDR2 as YFSETQ. CDR3 size: 19 residues. V was shortened by 4 bases and J by 0 bases, with 23 bases between the two germline ends. The CDR3 reads CASSLWAQGEGDSNQPQHF. CDR3 nucleotides: TGCGCCAGCAGCCTTTGGGCACAGGGAGAAGGGGATAGCAATCAGCCCCAGCATTTT.

This chain connects TRBV19 to TRBJ1-1, with TRBD1 matching 8 bases. Looked up from germline, CDR1 is LNHDA and CDR2 is SQIVND (reference sequence). The V gene end was trimmed by 6 bases and the J gene end by 5 bases; junction bases not matched to a gene: 8. This CDR3 contains 14 residues. CDR3 bases: TGTGCCAGTAGACACAGGGGGTCAACGACTGAAGCTTTCTTT. The encoded protein is CASRHRGSTTEAFF.

The rearrangement uses TRBV6-5 and TRBJ2-1; 7 positions agree with TRBD1. Germline values: CDR1 MNHEY, CDR2 SVGAGI. Trimming cost V 4 bases and J 8 bases; bases outside gene matches: 8. The length of the CDR3 is 14 residues. This CDR3 is CASSSGQLIHEQFF. Here the CDR3 DNA reads TGTGCCAGCAGTTCGGGACAGCTAATCCATGAGCAGTTCTTC.

This chain uses TRBV7-6 with TRBJ2-1, with TRBD1 as a possible D gene (6 bases). The V end lost 6 bases, the J end lost 5 bases, and 14 bases lay between the germline ends. This CDR3 has 14 residues. Germline-derived CDR1 and CDR2 are SGHVS and FNYEAQ. Here the CDR3 DNA reads TGTGCCAGCAGTTTGGGCAACAGGGACAATGAGCAGTTCTTC. Protein product: CASSLGNRDNEQFF.

The V gene is TRBV6-1, the J gene TRBJ1-1, with 11 bases that match TRBD1. V gave up 4 bases and J gave up 5 bases; unmatched junction bases: 6. In germline, CDR1 is MNHNS, CDR2 SASEGT. This CDR3 has 15 residues. CDR3 nucleotide sequence: TGTGCCAGCAGTGCGGGACAGGGGGTGGGAACTGAAGCTTTCTTT. Its protein product is CASSAGQGVGTEAFF.